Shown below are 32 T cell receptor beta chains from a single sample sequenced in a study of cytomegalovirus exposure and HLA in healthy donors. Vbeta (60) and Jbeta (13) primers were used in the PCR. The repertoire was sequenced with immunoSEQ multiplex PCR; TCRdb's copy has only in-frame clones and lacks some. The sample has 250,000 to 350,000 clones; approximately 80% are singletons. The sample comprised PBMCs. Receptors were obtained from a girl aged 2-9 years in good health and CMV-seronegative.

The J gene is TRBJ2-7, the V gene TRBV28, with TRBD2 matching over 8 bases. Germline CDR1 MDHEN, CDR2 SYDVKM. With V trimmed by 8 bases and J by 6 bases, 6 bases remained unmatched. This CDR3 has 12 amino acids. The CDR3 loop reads CASQAGVIEQYF. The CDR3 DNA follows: TGTGCCAGCCAAGCGGGAGTAATCGAGCAGTACTTC. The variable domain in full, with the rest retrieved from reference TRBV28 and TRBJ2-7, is DVKVTQSSRYLVKRTGEKVFLECVQDMDHENMFWYRQDPGLGLRLIYFSYDVKMKEKGDIPEGYSVSREKKERFSLILESASTNQTSMYLCASQAGVIEQYFGPGTRLTVT.

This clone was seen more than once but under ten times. This CDR3 reads CASSAQGISYNSPLHF. The DNA for the CDR3 is TGTGCCAGCAGCGCACAGGGTATCTCCTATAATTCACCCCTCCACTTT. The rearrangement links TRBV5-6 to TRBJ1-6, with D perhaps TRBD1 (6 bases). Germline lookup yields CDR1 SGHDT and CDR2 YYEEEE. The CDR3 runs 16 residues. V shed 4 bases and J shed 0 bases, with 11 bases lying between them.

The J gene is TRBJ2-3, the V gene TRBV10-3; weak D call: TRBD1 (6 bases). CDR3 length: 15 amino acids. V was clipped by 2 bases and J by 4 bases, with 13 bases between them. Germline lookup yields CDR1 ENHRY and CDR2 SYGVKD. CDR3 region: CAISEDRRGPDTQYF. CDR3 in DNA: TGTGCCATCAGTGAGGACAGGCGAGGACCAGATACGCAGTATTTT.

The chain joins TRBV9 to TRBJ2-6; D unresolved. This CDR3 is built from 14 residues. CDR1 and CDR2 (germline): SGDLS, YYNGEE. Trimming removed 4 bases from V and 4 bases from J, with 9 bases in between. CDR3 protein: CASSRSRGANVLTF. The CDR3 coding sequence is TGTGCCAGCAGCCGGTCCCGCGGGGCCAACGTCCTGACTTTC.

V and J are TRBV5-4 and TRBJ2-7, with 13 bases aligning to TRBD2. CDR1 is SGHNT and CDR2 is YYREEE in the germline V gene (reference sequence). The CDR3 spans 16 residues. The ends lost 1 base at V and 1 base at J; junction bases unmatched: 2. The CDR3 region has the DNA TGTGCCAGCAGCTTGTGGGGACTAGCGGGGTCCTACGAGCAGTACTTC. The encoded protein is CASSLWGLAGSYEQYF.

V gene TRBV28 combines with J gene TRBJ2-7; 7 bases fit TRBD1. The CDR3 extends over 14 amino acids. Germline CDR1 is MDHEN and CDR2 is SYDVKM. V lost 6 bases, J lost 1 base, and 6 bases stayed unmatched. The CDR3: CASSRGGGSYEQYF. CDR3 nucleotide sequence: TGTGCCAGCAGCCGAGGGGGCGGATCCTACGAGCAGTACTTC.

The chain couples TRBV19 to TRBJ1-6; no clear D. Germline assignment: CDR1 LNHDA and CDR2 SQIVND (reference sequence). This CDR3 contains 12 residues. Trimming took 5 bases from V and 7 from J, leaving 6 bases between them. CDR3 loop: CASSYGNSPLHF. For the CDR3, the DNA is TGTGCCAGTAGTTACGGGAATTCACCCCTCCACTTT.

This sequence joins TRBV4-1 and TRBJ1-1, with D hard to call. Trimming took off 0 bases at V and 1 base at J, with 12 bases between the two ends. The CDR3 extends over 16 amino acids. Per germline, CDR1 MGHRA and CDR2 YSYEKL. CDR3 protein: CASSQEWPSANTEAFF. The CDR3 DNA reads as TGCGCCAGCAGCCAAGAGTGGCCCAGTGCGAACACTGAAGCTTTCTTT.

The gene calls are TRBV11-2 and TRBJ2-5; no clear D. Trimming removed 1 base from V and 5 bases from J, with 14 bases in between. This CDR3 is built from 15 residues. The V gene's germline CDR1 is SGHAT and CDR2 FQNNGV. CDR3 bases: TGTGCCAGCAGCTTAGGGGTCGACAACCGGGAGACCCAGTACTTC. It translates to CASSLGVDNRETQYF.

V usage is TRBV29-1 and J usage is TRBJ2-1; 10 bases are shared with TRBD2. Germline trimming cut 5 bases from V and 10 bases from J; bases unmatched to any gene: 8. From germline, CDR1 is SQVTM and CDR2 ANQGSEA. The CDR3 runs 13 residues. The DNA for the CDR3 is TGCAGCGTTCCCCTAGCGGGGGATGGGGAGCAGTTCTTC. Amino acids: CSVPLAGDGEQFF.

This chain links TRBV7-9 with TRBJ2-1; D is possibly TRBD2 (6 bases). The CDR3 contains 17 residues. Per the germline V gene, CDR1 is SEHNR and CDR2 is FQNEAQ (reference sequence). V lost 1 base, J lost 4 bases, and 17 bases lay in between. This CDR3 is CASSLVSVGTGYNEQFF. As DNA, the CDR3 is TGTGCCAGCAGCTTAGTGAGTGTGGGGACTGGATACAATGAGCAGTTCTTC.

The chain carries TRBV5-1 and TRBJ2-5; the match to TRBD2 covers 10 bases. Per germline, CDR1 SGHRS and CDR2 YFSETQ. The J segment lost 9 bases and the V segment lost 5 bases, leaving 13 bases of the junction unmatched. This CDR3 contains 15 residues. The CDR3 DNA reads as TGCGCCAGCAGTTCTTACCTAGCGGGAGATATGTCCCAGTACTTC. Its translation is CASSSYLAGDMSQYF.

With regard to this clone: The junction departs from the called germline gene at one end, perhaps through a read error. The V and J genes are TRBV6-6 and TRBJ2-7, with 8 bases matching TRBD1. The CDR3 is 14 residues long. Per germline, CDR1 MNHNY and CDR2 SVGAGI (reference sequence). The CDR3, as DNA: TGTGCCAGTTCGATTGGACAGGGACCGGGTGAGCATTACTTC. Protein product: CASSIGQGPGEHYF.

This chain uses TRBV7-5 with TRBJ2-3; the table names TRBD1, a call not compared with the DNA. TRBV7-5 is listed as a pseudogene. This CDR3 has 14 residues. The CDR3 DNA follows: TGTGTCAGAAGCTTAGTCGGCAGGGCAGATACGCAGTATTTT. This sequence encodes CVRSLVGRADTQYF.

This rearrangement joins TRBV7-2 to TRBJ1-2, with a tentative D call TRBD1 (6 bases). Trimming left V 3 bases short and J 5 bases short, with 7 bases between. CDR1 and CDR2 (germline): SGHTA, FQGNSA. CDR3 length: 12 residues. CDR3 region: CASSLQGYGYTF. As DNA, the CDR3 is TGTGCCAGCAGCTTGCAGGGGTATGGCTACACCTTC. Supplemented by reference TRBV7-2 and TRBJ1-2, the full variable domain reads GAGVSQSPSNKVTEKGKDVELRCDPISGHTALYWYRQSLGQGLEFLIYFQGNSAPDKSGLPSDRFSAERTGGSVSTLTIQRTQQEDSAVYLCASSLQGYGYTFGSGTRLTVV.

CDR3 sequence reads: CASSELQGRSKNIQYF. The CDR3, as DNA: TGCGCCAGCAGCGAACTACAGGGGCGAAGCAAAAACATTCAGTACTTC. This chain uses TRBV5-1 with TRBJ2-4; TRBD1 agrees at 7 bases. Losses at the gene ends were 4 bases for V and 3 bases for J; bases not matched to a gene: 10. The germline CDR1 and CDR2 sequences are SGHRS and YFSETQ. This CDR3 is built from 16 residues.

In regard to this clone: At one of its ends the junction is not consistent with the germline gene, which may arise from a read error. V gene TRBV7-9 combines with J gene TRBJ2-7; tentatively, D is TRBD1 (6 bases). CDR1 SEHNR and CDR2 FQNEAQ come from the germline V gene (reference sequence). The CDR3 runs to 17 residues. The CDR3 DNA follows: TGTTCCAGCAGCTCACCCAATTATGGGCAGGGGCTCGGCGAGCAGTACTTC. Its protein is CSSSSPNYGQGLGEQYF.

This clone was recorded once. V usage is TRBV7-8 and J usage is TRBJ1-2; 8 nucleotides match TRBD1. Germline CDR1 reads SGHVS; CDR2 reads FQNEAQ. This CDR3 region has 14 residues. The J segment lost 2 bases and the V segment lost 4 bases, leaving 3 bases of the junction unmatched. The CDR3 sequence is CASSYGQGNYGYTF. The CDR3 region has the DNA TGTGCCAGCAGCTACGGACAGGGCAACTATGGCTACACCTTC.

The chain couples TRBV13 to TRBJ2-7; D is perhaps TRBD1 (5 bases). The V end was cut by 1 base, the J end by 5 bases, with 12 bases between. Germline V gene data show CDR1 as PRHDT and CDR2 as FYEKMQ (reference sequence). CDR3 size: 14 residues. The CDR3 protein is CASSLAGLYHEQYF. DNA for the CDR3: TGTGCCAGCAGCTTAGCAGGGTTATACCACGAGCAGTACTTC.

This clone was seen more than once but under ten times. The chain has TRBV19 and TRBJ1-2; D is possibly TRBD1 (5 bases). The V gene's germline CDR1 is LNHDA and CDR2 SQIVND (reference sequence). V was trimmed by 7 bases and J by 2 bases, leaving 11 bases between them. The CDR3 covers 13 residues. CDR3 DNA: TGTGCCAGTAAATGGGGCCGGAACTATGGCTACACCTTC. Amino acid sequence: CASKWGRNYGYTF. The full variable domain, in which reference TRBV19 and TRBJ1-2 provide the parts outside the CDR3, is DGGITQSPKYLFRKEGQNVTLSCEQNLNHDAMYWYRQDPGQGLRLIYYSQIVNDFQKGDIAEGYSVSREKKESFPLTVTSAQKNPTAFYLCASKWGRNYGYTFGSGTRLTVV.

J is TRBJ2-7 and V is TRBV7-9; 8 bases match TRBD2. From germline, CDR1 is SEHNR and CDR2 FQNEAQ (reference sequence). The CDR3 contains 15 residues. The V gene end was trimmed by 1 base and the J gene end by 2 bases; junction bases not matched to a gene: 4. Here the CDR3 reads CASSLVKAGAYEQYF. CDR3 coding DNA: TGTGCCAGCAGCTTAGTCAAAGCGGGAGCCTACGAGCAGTACTTC.

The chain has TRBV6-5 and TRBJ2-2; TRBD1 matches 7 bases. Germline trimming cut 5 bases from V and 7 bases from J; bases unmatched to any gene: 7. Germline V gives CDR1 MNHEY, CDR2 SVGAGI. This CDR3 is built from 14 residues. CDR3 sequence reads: CASSRQGRVGELFF. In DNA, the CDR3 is TGTGCCAGCAGTCGACAGGGAAGGGTCGGGGAGCTGTTTTTT.

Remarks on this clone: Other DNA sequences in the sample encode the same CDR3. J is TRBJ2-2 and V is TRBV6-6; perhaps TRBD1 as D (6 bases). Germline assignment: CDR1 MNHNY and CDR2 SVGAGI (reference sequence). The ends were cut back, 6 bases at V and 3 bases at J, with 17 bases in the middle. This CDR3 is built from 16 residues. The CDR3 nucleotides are TGTGCCAGCAGGACGGGCCTAGCAGGGGACACCGGGGAGCTGTTTTTT. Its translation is CASRTGLAGDTGELFF.

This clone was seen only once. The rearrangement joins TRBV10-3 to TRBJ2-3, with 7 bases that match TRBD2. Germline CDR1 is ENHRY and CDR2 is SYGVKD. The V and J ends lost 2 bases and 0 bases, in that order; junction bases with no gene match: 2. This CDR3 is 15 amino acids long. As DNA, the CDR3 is TGTGCCATCAGTGAGGGGACTACTAGCACAGATACGCAGTATTTT. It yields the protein CAISEGTTSTDTQYF.

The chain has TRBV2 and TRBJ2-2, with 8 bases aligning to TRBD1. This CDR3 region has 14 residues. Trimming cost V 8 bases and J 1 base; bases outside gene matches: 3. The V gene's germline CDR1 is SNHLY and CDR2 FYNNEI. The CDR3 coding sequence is TGTGCCAGCTCTGGACAGGGGAACACCGGGGAGCTGTTTTTT. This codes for CASSGQGNTGELFF.

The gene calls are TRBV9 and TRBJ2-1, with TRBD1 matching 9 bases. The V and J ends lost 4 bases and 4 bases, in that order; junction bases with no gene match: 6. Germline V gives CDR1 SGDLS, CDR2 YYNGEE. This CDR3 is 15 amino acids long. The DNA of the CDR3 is TGTGCCAGCAGCCTGGGACAGGGCAGGTACAATGAGCAGTTCTTC. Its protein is CASSLGQGRYNEQFF.

The CDR3 DNA follows: TGTGCCAGCAGCAGCAATACAGGGAGTTTCTACGAGCAGTACTTC. As protein: CASSSNTGSFYEQYF. V is TRBV7-9 and J is TRBJ2-7, with D tentatively TRBD1 (6 bases). V lost 5 bases and J lost 3, with 17 bases in between. The germline V gene has CDR1 SEHNR and CDR2 FQNEAQ (reference sequence). The CDR3 length is 15 residues.

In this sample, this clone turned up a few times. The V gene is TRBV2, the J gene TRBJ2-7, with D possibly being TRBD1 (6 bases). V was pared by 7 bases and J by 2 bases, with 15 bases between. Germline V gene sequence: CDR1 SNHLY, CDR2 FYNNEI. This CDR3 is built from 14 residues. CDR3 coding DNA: TGTGCCAGCATTGGGAAGGACAGAACCTACGAGCAGTACTTC. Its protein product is CASIGKDRTYEQYF.

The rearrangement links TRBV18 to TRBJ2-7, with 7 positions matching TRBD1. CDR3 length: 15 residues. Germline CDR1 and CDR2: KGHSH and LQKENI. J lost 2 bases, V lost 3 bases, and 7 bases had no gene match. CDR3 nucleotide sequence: TGTGCCAGCTCACCGCCCGGACAGGTGGCCTACGAGCAGTACTTC. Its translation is CASSPPGQVAYEQYF.

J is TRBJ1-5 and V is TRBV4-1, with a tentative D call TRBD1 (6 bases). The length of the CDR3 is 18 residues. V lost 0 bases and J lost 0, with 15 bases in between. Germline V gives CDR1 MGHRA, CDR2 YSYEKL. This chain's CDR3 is CASSQDARQELSNQPQHF. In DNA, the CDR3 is TGCGCCAGCAGCCAAGATGCGAGACAGGAGCTTAGCAATCAGCCCCAGCATTTT.

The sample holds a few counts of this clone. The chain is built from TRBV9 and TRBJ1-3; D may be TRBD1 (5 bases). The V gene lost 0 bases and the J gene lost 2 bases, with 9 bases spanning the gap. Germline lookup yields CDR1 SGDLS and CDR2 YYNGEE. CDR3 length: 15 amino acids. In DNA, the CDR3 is TGTGCCAGCAGCGTAGAGGCAGGGCCTGGAAACACCATATATTTT. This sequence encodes CASSVEAGPGNTIYF.

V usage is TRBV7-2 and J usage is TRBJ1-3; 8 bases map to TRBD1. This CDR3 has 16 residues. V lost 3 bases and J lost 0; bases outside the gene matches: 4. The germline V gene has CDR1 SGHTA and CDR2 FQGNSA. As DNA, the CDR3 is TGTGCCAGCAGCTTCTGGACAGGGCTCTCTGGAAACACCATATATTTT. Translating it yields CASSFWTGLSGNTIYF.